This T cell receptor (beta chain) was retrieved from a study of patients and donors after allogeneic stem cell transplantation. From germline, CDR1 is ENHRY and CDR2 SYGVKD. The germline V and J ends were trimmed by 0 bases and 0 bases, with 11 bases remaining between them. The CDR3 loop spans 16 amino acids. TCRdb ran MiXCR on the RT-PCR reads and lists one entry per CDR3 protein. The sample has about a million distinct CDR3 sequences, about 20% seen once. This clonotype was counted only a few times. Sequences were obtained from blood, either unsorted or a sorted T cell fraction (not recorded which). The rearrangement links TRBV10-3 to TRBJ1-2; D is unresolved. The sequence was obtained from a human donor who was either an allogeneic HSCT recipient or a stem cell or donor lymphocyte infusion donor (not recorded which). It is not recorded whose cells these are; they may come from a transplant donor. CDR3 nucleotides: TGTGCCATCAGTGAGTCGAAAGAGCGTTCTAACTATGGCTACACCTTC. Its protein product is CAISESKERSNYGYTF.